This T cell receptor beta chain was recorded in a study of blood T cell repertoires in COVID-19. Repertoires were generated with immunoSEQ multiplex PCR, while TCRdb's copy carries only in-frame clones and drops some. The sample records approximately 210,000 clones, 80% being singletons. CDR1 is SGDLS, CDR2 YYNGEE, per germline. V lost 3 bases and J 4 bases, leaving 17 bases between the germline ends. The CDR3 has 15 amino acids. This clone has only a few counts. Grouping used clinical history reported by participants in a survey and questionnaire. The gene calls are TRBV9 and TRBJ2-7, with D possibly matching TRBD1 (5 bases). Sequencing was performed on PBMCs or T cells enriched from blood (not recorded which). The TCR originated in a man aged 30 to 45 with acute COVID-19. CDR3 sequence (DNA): TGTGCCAGCAGCGCCCACGATGGTGGGGCATACGAGCAGTACTTC. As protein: CASSAHDGGAYEQYF.